This is a list of T cell receptor beta chains from one sample in a study of blood T cell repertoires in COVID-19. Assay: immunoSEQ multiplex PCR; the TCRdb copy retains only in-frame clones and omits some. This sample has roughly 320,000 clones, with approximately 86% found just once. The sample comprised peripheral blood. The origin of the receptors is a man between 65 and 79 years old with acute or convalescent COVID-19. Both conserved end residues are part of each CDR3. Each record gives: V gene, clone size, D gene, J gene, CDR3 protein, CDR3 DNA. The D gene is left open where the match is weak. Expanded clones get a size class; other rows say once, few or many, or leave the size out.

TRBV7-9	-	-	TRBJ2-7	CASSTILRGTFTYEQYF	TGTGCCAGCAGTACAATTCTCAGGGGAACTTTTACCTACGAGCAGTACTTC
TRBV7-9	-	TRBD1	TRBJ2-7	CASSRQGSQYF	TGTGCCAGCAGCCGACAGGGATCGCAGTACTTC
TRBV28	-	TRBD2	TRBJ2-7	CASRLAGPGEQYF	TGTGCCAGCAGACTAGCGGGACCCGGCGAGCAGTACTTC
TRBV5-4	-	-	TRBJ1-6	CASSLGFGDSPLHF	TGTGCCAGCAGCTTGGGTTTTGGAGACTCACCCCTCCACTTT
TRBV5-5	-	-	TRBJ1-5	CASSLEGVSNQPQHF	TGTGCCAGCAGCTTGGAGGGGGTTAGCAATCAGCCCCAGCATTTT
TRBV5-5	once	-	TRBJ2-7	CASSLQGDEQYF	TGTGCCAGCAGCTTACAAGGGGACGAGCAGTACTTC
TRBV3-1/TRBV3-2	-	TRBD1	TRBJ1-5	CASSYGQGSNQPQHF	TGTGCCAGCAGCTACGGACAGGGGAGCAATCAGCCCCAGCATTTT
TRBV28	-	-	TRBJ1-2	CASSSQRYGYTF	TGTGCCAGCAGTTCCCAACGGTATGGCTACACCTTC
TRBV19	-	TRBD2	TRBJ2-7	CASSTTSAGSYEQYF	TGTGCCAGTAGTACCACTAGCGCGGGGTCCTACGAGCAGTACTTC
TRBV19	few	-	TRBJ1-5	CASHYRDIDQPQHF	TGTGCCAGCCACTACAGGGACATCGACCAGCCCCAGCATTTT
TRBV24-1	-	TRBD1	TRBJ2-2	CATSDSPGRQGDDTGELFF	TGTGCCACCAGTGATTCCCCGGGGCGACAGGGGGACGACACCGGGGAGCTGTTTTTT
TRBV10-3	-	-	TRBJ2-2	CAINAGDFNGELFF	TGTGCCATCAATGCAGGGGATTTTAACGGGGAGCTGTTTTTT
TRBV7-2	-	-	TRBJ2-1	CASSFASVSYNEQFF	TGTGCCAGCAGCTTCGCTAGTGTGTCCTACAATGAGCAGTTCTTC
TRBV28	-	-	TRBJ1-1	CASTDGGNLNTEAFF	TGTGCCAGCACCGACGGGGGGAACTTGAACACTGAAGCTTTCTTT
TRBV28	-	TRBD2	TRBJ2-5	CASSPLGLAGGVQETQYF	TGTGCCAGCAGTCCCCTGGGACTAGCGGGGGGGGTCCAAGAGACCCAGTACTTC
TRBV6-5	-	TRBD1	TRBJ1-4	CASSGTVSKAFF	TGTGCCAGCAGCGGGACAGTATCAAAGGCGTTTTTT
TRBV7-9	-	TRBD2	TRBJ2-1	CASSLGTSGEGEQFF	TGTGCCAGCAGCCTCGGGACTAGCGGGGAGGGTGAGCAGTTCTTC
TRBV7-2	many	-	TRBJ1-5	CASSLEVGRGRNQPQHF	TGTGCCAGCAGCTTAGAGGTGGGGCGGGGACGCAATCAGCCCCAGCATTTT
TRBV5-1	-	-	TRBJ2-2	CASSLSASGLNTGELFF	TGCGCCAGCAGCTTATCTGCGTCGGGGTTGAACACCGGGGAGCTGTTTTTT
TRBV7-2	once	TRBD1	TRBJ1-2	CASSSRQGASYGYTF	TGTGCCAGCAGCTCAAGACAGGGGGCAAGCTATGGCTACACCTTC
TRBV19	-	-	TRBJ1-5	CASTPQGNQPQHF	TGTGCCAGTACCCCCCAGGGTAATCAGCCCCAGCATTTT
TRBV5-1	-	-	TRBJ1-1	CARNPIATGAIAEAFF	TGCGCCAGGAACCCGATCGCCACAGGAGCGATCGCTGAAGCTTTCTTT
TRBV4-2	-	-	TRBJ2-3	CASSQDPKTTTDTQYF	TGTGCCAGCAGCCAAGATCCGAAAACAACCACAGATACGCAGTATTTT
TRBV9	-	TRBD1	TRBJ2-7	CASSQGGQGNEQYF	TGTGCCAGCAGCCAGGGGGGACAGGGGAACGAGCAGTACTTC
TRBV28	-	-	TRBJ2-7	CASSGRGGKSYEQYF	TGTGCCAGCAGTGGCCGTGGCGGGAAGTCCTACGAGCAGTACTTC
TRBV5-1	-	TRBD1	TRBJ2-2	CASRFGVRGRVTGELFF	TGCGCCAGCAGATTTGGGGTCAGGGGGCGCGTCACCGGGGAGCTGTTTTTT
TRBV10-3	-	TRBD1	TRBJ2-3	CAISESGQGAWHLAVYTQYF	TGTGCCATCAGTGAGTCTGGACAGGGGGCTTGGCACCTAGCGGTTTATACGCAGTATTTT
TRBV28	-	TRBD2	TRBJ2-1	CGSGGVSYNEQFF	TGTGGGTCGGGGGGGGTCTCCTACAATGAGCAGTTCTTC
TRBV6-6	-	TRBD2	TRBJ2-3	CASTLGGTSTDTQYF	TGTGCCAGCACCCTGGGAGGGACCAGCACAGATACGCAGTATTTT
TRBV19	-	TRBD2	TRBJ2-1	CASSIEGLAGNNEQFF	TGTGCCAGTAGTATAGAGGGTCTAGCGGGGAACAATGAGCAGTTCTTC
TRBV25-1	once	TRBD1	TRBJ1-6	CASSEPGQGNSPLHF	TGTGCCAGCAGTGAACCGGGACAGGGGAATTCACCCCTCCACTTT
TRBV2	-	-	TRBJ2-5	CASSETPGGGETQYF	TGTGCCAGCAGTGAAACCCCGGGGGGCGGAGAGACCCAGTACTTC
TRBV19	-	TRBD2	TRBJ2-1	CASRAKHAGGSIRNEQFF	TGTGCCAGTAGGGCCAAACATGCGGGCGGGAGTATACGCAATGAGCAGTTCTTC